The clone carrying this TCR beta chain is medium-sized by frequency. This specimen comes from a study of T cell clusters in autoimmune cytopenias. TRB rearrangements were amplified by touch-down multiplex PCR with mixed TRB-A/B primers. After re-calling the multiplex PCR reads, TCRdb lists one entry per CDR3 protein, DNA absent. This listing includes under 11,000 distinct CDR3 sequences. Roughly 40,000 genome equivalents of blood DNA were amplified for TRB. This sample was also put to use in a study of T cell repertoires in aging, cancer and after chemotherapy.

This TCR derives from a human donor in good health. Source material: peripheral blood.

The CDR3 region is CASSAWGGANVLTF. The V and J genes are TRBV6-1 and TRBJ2-6; TCRdb designates TRBD1, a call that cannot be tested without DNA. Germline lookup yields CDR1 MNHNS and CDR2 SASEGT. CDR3 length equals 14 residues.